This is a list of T cell receptor beta chains from one sample in a study of identical twins. TCRdb itself ran the 5' RACE reads through MiXCR, one entry per CDR3 protein. The data contain under 300,000 distinct CDR3 sequences, roughly 13% of them singletons. Sequencing was carried out using memory (CD45RO+) T cells sorted from blood. These TCRs come from a woman aged 18-35 years in good health. Each CDR3 is given with its conserved first and last residue. The D gene is left open where the match is weak. The size field is filled for only some rows; it gives once, few, many or a size class.

V	D	size	J	DNA	CDR3
TRBV20-1	TRBD2	few	TRBJ2-1	TGCAGTGCGCCACTAGCGGGTGGACTAGCCTACAATGAGCAGTTCTTC	CSAPLAGGLAYNEQFF
TRBV6-5	NA	few	TRBJ2-3	TGTGCCAGCAGTCACTCCGACATCCTACTACGCACAGATACGCAGTATTTT	CASSHSDILLRTDTQYF
TRBV15	NA	NA	TRBJ2-6	TGTGCCACCAGCAATCGTGGCGGGCGGGGGGCCAACGTCCTGACTTTC	CATSNRGGRGANVLTF
TRBV14	TRBD1	few	TRBJ1-1	TGTGCCAGCAGCAATGGCCGGGACAGGGTTGAGACTGAAGCTTTCTTT	CASSNGRDRVETEAFF
TRBV5-6	NA	NA	TRBJ2-5	TGTGCCAGCAGCTTGAGAGGATTGGAGACCCAGTACTTC	CASSLRGLETQYF
TRBV10-3	NA	NA	TRBJ1-1	TGTGCCATCACCCCCTCGGGACAGAACACTGAAGCTTTCTTT	CAITPSGQNTEAFF
TRBV5-1	NA	many	TRBJ1-6	TGCGCCAGCAGCTTGGAGGGAGGGAATTCACCCCTCCACTTT	CASSLEGGNSPLHF
TRBV18	NA	few	TRBJ1-2	TGTGCCAGCTCACCACCGGCGGGGGCTAACTATGGCTACACCTTC	CASSPPAGANYGYTF
TRBV20-1	NA	many	TRBJ1-1	TGCAGTGCTATCCCACAGGAGAACACTGAAGCTTTCTTT	CSAIPQENTEAFF
TRBV4-3	NA	few	TRBJ1-1	TGCGCCAGCAGCCAAGATTCGTCAGGGAGGACTGAAGCTTTCTTT	CASSQDSSGRTEAFF
TRBV5-1	TRBD1	NA	TRBJ2-7	TGCGCCAGCAGCTTTAGGACAGGGTCGTACGAGCAGTACTTC	CASSFRTGSYEQYF
TRBV5-8	NA	few	TRBJ1-2	TGTGCCAGCAGCCCGGGAACAACAGGAGTCTATGGCTACACCTTC	CASSPGTTGVYGYTF
TRBV11-3	NA	few	TRBJ2-3	TGTGCCAGCAGCGTAGGTCGGCGGGATGGAGGGGATACGCAGTATTTT	CASSVGRRDGGDTQYF
TRBV29-1	TRBD1	NA	TRBJ1-2	TGCAGCGTGGGCGGACAGGGAGGGCTTGGCTACACCTTC	CSVGGQGGLGYTF
TRBV4-2	TRBD2	few	TRBJ2-5	TGTGCCAGCAGCCGGTCGACTAGCCGTGACGAGACCCAGTACTTC	CASSRSTSRDETQYF
TRBV7-9	NA	NA	TRBJ1-1	TGTGCCAGCAGCGGGGGACGGACCACTGAAGCTTTCTTT	CASSGGRTTEAFF
TRBV20-1	TRBD2	few	TRBJ2-1	TGCAGTGCAGTCCCGGGACTAGCGGGAGACGACGCCTACAATGAGCAGTTCTTC	CSAVPGLAGDDAYNEQFF
TRBV7-9	TRBD1	few	TRBJ2-7	TGTGCCAGCAGAACGGGACAGGGAACCTACGAGCAGTACTTC	CASRTGQGTYEQYF
TRBV3-1	TRBD1	NA	TRBJ2-7	TGTGCCAGCAGCCTGGGACAGGTCCCCGAGCAGTACTTC	CASSLGQVPEQYF
TRBV12-3/TRBV12-4	NA	NA	TRBJ1-1	TGTGCCAGCAGGCTCATTATGAGGGGCGAAGCTTTCTTT	CASRLIMRGEAFF
TRBV24-1	NA	NA	TRBJ1-1	TGTGCCACCAGTGACCCCGAGGGACGGGAAGCTTTCTTT	CATSDPEGREAFF
TRBV2	NA	NA	TRBJ1-1	TGTGCCAGCAGTGTAGGACGGGACACTGAAGCTTTCTTT	CASSVGRDTEAFF
TRBV30	TRBD2	few	TRBJ2-1	TGTGCCTGGAGCCGGGGGGTGGACAATGAGCAGTTCTTC	CAWSRGVDNEQFF
TRBV27	NA	NA	TRBJ2-7	TGTGCCAGCAGTTTATTCGCTAGCAGCTCCTACGAGCAGTACTTC	CASSLFASSSYEQYF
TRBV7-2	TRBD2	few	TRBJ2-3	TGTGCCAGCAGCGCCGGGAGGGGCCCAGATACGCAGTATTTT	CASSAGRGPDTQYF
TRBV6-5	NA	many	TRBJ1-4	TGTGCCAGCAGTTACTCTAGGCTCGGGGAAAAACTGTTTTTT	CASSYSRLGEKLFF
TRBV19	TRBD1	NA	TRBJ1-5	TGTGCCAGTAGTGTACCGACAGGGTCTTTTAATCAGCCCCAGCATTTT	CASSVPTGSFNQPQHF
TRBV7-9	TRBD1	NA	TRBJ1-1	TGTGCCAGCAGCTTAGTTCCGAGGGACAGTGAAGCTTTCTTT	CASSLVPRDSEAFF
TRBV2	NA	few	TRBJ1-1	TGTGCCAGCAGTGAGCGGGGCGGGAACACTGAAGCTTTCTTT	CASSERGGNTEAFF
TRBV20-1	TRBD1	many	TRBJ2-7	TGCAGTGCTAGATCCCCCCCCGGACAGGGTTCCGATTTATCCTACGAGCAGTACTTC	CSARSPPGQGSDLSYEQYF
TRBV29-1	TRBD1	NA	TRBJ2-3	TGCAGCGTGGGGGCGGACAGGGCGGATACGCAGTATTTT	CSVGADRADTQYF
TRBV11-1	NA	NA	TRBJ2-7	TGTGCCAGCAGCCAGAGGCAAGTCGCCACCTACGAGCAGTACTTC	CASSQRQVATYEQYF
TRBV5-6	NA	NA	TRBJ2-1	TGTGCCAGCAGCTTGGTGGGTTTAGGTCTAGCTGGCAATGAGCAGTTCTTC	CASSLVGLGLAGNEQFF
TRBV7-3	NA	NA	TRBJ2-5	TGTGCCAGCAGCCGGGACCCGAGGGAGACCCAGTACTTC	CASSRDPRETQYF
TRBV20-1	NA	many	TRBJ2-7	TGCAGTGCCGTCAGAGCCCACGAGCAGTACTTC	CSAVRAHEQYF
TRBV7-2	NA	NA	TRBJ2-7	TGTGCCAGCAGCTCCTGGAGGGGGCTGTACGAGCAGTACTTC	CASSSWRGLYEQYF